What follows are 6 T cell receptor beta chains derived from one specimen sequenced in a study of cytomegalovirus exposure and HLA in healthy donors. Researchers ran the PCR with 60 Vbeta and 13 Jbeta primers. Sequencing was performed with immunoSEQ multiplex PCR; in TCRdb, only in-frame clones are kept and a portion is missing. The top ten clones hold 1.5% to 2% of a sample with 120,000 to 150,000 clones, around 10% of them seen once. The sample consisted of PBMCs. Receptors were obtained from a male donor in good health and CMV-seronegative.

There are a few counts of this clone. J is TRBJ1-1 and V is TRBV28, with D possibly matching TRBD1 (6 bases). The V and J ends lost 8 bases and 7 bases respectively, with 23 bases between them. There are 15 residues in the CDR3. CDR1 MDHEN and CDR2 SYDVKM come from the germline V gene. This chain's CDR3 is CASAKARGPTSEAFF. CDR3 DNA sequence: TGTGCCAGCGCAAAAGCCAGGGGCCCCACGAGTGAAGCTTTCTTT.

The chain is built from TRBV28 and TRBJ1-2, with D hard to call. Germline V CDR1 and CDR2: MDHEN, SYDVKM. V was clipped by 5 bases and J by 2 bases, with 12 bases between them. This CDR3 region has 14 residues. In DNA form, the CDR3 reads TGTGCCAGCAGTCCCTCGGTGTCAAACTATGGCTACACCTTC. This translates into CASSPSVSNYGYTF.

This clone came up a few times. The chain combines TRBV7-3 with TRBJ1-2; 9 nucleotides agree with TRBD1. CDR3 length: 13 amino acids. With 5 bases clipped from V and 8 bases from J, the junction kept 6 bases outside the gene matches. Germline CDR1 SGHTA, CDR2 FQGTGA. The CDR3 is CASSLQGAVGYTF. For the CDR3, the DNA is TGTGCCAGCAGCCTACAGGGGGCCGTGGGCTACACCTTC.

V and J are TRBV9 and TRBJ2-2; D might be TRBD2 (6 bases). This CDR3 has 17 residues. V was trimmed by 0 bases and J by 5 bases, leaving 17 bases between them. Germline CDR1 SGDLS, CDR2 YYNGEE. DNA for the CDR3: TGTGCCAGCAGCGTAGACCCCCGGGAGATGAGGACCGGGGAGCTGTTTTTT. It codes for CASSVDPREMRTGELFF.

The V gene is TRBV2, the J gene TRBJ1-3; a possible D gene is TRBD1 (5 bases). V shed 6 bases and J shed 4 bases, with 19 bases lying between them. Germline loops: CDR1 SNHLY, CDR2 FYNNEI. The CDR3 is 16 residues long. The CDR3 protein is CASRDGYGTAGNTIYF. Written as DNA, the CDR3 is TGTGCCAGCAGGGACGGTTACGGGACTGCCGGAAACACCATATATTTT.

This clone has a handful of counts. The J gene is TRBJ2-5, the V gene TRBV20-1; possibly TRBD2 for D (5 bases). The V and J ends lost 3 bases and 4 bases respectively, with 6 bases between them. Germline V gene lookup returns CDR1 DFQATT and CDR2 SNEGSKA (reference sequence). The CDR3 covers 11 residues. The CDR3 spells CSARTIETQYF. DNA for the CDR3: TGCAGTGCTAGGACTATAGAGACCCAGTACTTC.